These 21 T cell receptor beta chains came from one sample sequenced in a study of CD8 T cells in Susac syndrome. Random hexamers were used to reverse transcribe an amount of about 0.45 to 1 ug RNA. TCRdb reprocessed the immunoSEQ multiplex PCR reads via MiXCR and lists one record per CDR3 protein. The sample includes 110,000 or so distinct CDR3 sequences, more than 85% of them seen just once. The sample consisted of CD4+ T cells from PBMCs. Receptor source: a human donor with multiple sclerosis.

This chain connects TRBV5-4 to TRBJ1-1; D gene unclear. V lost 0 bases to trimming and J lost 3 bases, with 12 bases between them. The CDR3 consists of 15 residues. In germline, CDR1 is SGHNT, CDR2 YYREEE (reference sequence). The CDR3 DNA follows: TGTGCCAGCAGCTTGGGGGGAAGACCGGACACTGAAGCTTTCTTT. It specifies CASSLGGRPDTEAFF.

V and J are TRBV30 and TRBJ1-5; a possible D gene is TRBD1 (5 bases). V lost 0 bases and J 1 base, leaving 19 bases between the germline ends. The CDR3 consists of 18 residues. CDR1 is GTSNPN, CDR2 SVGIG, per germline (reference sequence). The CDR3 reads CAWSVRGQVLGSNQPQHF. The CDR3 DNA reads TGTGCCTGGAGTGTAAGGGGTCAGGTCCTCGGGAGCAATCAGCCCCAGCATTTT.

The CDR3: CASSFDRVQSGNTIYF. The CDR3 DNA is TGTGCCAGCAGTTTTGACAGGGTACAGTCTGGAAACACCATATATTTT. The J gene is TRBJ1-3, the V gene TRBV2; 7 bases align to TRBD1. The CDR3 has 16 residues. CDR1 and CDR2 (germline): SNHLY, FYNNEI. V was clipped by 5 bases and J by 1 base; unmatched bases: 8.

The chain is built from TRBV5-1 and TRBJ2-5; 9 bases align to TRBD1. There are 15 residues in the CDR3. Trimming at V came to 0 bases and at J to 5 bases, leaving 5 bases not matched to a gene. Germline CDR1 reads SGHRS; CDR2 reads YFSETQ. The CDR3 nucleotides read TGCGCCAGCAGCTTGGGAACAGGGGGCGCGGAGACCCAGTACTTC. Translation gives CASSLGTGGAETQYF.

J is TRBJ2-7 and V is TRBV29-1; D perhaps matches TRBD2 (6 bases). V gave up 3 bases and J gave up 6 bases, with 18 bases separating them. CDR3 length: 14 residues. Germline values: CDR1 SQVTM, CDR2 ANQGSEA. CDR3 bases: TGCAGCGTTGAGGTCTCTCTTTGGGGAGGCGAGCAGTACTTC. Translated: CSVEVSLWGGEQYF.

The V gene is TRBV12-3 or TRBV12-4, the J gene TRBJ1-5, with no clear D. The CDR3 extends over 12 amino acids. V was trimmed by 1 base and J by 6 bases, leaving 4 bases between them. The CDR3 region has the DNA TGTGCCAGCAGTTTAGGCGTTCAGCCCCAGCATTTT. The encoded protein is CASSLGVQPQHF.

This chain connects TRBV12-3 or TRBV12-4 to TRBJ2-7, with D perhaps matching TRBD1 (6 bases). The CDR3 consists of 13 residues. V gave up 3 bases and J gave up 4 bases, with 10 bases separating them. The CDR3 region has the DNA TGTGCCAGCAGTTTGACAGGTGCGTACGAGCAGTACTTC. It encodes CASSLTGAYEQYF.

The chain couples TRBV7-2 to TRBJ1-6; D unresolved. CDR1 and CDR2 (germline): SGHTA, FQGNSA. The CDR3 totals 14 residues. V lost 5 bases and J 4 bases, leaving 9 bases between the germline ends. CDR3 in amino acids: CASSGGPYNSPLHF. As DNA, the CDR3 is TGTGCCAGCAGCGGAGGACCTTATAATTCACCCCTCCACTTT.

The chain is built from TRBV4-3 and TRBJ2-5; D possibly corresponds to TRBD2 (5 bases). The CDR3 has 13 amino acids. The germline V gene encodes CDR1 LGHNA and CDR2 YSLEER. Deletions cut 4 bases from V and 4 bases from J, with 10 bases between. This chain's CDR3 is CASSRRRRETQYF. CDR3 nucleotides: TGCGCCAGCAGCCGCAGGAGGCGAGAGACCCAGTACTTC.

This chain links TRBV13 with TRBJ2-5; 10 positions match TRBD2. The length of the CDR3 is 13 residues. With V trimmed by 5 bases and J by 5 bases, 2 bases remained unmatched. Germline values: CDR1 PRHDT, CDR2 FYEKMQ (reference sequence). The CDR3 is CASSPGLAETQYF. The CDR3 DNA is TGTGCCAGCAGCCCGGGACTAGCGGAGACCCAGTACTTC.

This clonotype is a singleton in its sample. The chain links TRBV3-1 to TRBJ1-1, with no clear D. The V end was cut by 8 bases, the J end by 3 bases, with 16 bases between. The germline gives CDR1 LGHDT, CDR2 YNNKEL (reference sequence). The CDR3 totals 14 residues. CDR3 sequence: CASGSYGEDTEAFF. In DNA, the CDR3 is TGTGCCAGCGGATCTTATGGCGAGGACACTGAAGCTTTCTTT.

CDR3 bases: TGTGCCAGCAGACTAGCGGGGGGGAACACCGGGGAGCTGTTTTTT. Protein product: CASRLAGGNTGELFF. V and J are TRBV7-2 and TRBJ2-2; 12 bases agree with TRBD2. The CDR3 is 15 residues long. CDR1 SGHTA and CDR2 FQGNSA come from the germline V gene. V lost 6 bases and J lost 1; bases outside the gene matches: 0.

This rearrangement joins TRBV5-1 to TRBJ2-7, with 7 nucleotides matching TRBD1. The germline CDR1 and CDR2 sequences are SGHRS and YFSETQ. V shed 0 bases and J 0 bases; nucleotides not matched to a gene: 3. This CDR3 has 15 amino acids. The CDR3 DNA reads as TGCGCCAGCAGCTTGGGACAGGGCATCTCCTACGAGCAGTACTTC. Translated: CASSLGQGISYEQYF.

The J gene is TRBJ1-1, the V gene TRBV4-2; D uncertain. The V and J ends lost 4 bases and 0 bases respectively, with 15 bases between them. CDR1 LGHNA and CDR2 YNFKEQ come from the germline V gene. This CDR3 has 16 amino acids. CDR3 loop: CASSLETQEMNTEAFF. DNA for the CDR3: TGTGCCAGCAGCCTCGAGACGCAGGAGATGAACACTGAAGCTTTCTTT.

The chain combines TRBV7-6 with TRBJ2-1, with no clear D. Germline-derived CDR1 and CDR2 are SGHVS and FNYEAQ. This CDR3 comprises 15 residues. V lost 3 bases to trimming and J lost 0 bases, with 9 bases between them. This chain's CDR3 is CASSFSSNSYNEQFF. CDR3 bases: TGTGCCAGCAGCTTTAGCTCTAACTCCTACAATGAGCAGTTCTTC.

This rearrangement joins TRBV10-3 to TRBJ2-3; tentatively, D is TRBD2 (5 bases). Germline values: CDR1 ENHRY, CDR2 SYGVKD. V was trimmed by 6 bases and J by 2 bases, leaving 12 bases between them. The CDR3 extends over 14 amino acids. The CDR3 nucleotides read TGTGCCATCAGCGGACTCGGGGACACAGATACGCAGTATTTT. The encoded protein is CAISGLGDTDTQYF.

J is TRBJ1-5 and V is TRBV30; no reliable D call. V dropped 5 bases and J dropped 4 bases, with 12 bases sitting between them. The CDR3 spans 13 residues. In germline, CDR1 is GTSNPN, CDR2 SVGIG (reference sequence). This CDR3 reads CAWSLDGNQPQHF. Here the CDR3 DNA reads TGTGCCTGGTCCCTGGACGGAAATCAGCCCCAGCATTTT.

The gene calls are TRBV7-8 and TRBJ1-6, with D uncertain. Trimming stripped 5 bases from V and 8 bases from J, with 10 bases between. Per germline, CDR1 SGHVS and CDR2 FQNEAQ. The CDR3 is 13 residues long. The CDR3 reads CASSPDSYSPLHF. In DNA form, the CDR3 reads TGTGCCAGCAGCCCGGACTCCTATTCACCCCTCCACTTT.

CDR3 region: CASRLTDTQYF. In nucleotides, the CDR3 is TGTGCCAGCAGATTGACAGATACGCAGTATTTT. V usage is TRBV12-3 or TRBV12-4 and J usage is TRBJ2-3; D gene unclear. This CDR3 is built from 11 residues. V shed 6 bases and J shed 3 bases, with 4 bases lying between them.

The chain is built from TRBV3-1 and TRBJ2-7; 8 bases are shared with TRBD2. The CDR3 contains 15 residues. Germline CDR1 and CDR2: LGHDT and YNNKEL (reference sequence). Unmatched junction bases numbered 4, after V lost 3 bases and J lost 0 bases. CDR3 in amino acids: CASSHHGTSSYEQYF. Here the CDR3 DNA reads TGTGCCAGCAGCCATCACGGGACTAGCTCCTACGAGCAGTACTTC.

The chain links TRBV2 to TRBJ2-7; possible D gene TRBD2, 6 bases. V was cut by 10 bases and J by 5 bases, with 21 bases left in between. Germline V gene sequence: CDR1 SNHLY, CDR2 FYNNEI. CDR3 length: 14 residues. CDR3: CATHTLGTLNEQYF. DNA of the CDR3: TGTGCCACGCACACCCTCGGGACTTTGAACGAGCAGTACTTC. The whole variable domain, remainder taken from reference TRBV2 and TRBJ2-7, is EPEVTQTPSHQVTQMGQEVILRCVPISNHLYFYWYRQILGQKVEFLVSFYNNEISEKSEIFDDQFSVERPDGSNFTLKIRSTKLEDSAMYFCATHTLGTLNEQYFGPGTRLTVT.